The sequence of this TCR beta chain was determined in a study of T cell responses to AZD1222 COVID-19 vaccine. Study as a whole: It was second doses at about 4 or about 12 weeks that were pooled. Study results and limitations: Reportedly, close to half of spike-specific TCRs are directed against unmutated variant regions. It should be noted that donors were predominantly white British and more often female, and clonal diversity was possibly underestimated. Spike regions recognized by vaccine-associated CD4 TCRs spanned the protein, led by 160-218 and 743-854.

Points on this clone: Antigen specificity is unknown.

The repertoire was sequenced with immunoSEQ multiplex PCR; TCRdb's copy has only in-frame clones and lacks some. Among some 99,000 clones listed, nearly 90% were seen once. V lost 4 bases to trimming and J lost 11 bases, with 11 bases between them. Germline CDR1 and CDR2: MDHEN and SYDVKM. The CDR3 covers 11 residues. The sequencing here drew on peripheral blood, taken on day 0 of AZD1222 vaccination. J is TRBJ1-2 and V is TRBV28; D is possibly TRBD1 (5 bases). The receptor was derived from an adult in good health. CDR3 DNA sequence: TGTGCCAGCAGTTCTACAAGACAGTACACCTTC. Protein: CASSSTRQYTF.